Listed here is a single T cell receptor (beta chain). Its antigen is currently unknown. The length of the CDR3 is 13 residues. Trimming cost V 5 bases and J 2 bases; bases outside gene matches: 6. CDR1 is SQVTM and CDR2 is ANQGSEA in the germline V gene. This specimen belongs to a study of STAT3 mutations in large granular lymphocyte leukemia. About the research overall: Roughly half of the longitudinally sequenced T-LGLL patients carried detectable canonical activating STAT3 mutations.

Clones were read by immunoSEQ multiplex PCR, and TCRdb kept only the in-frame ones, dropping some. The sample carries some 1,700 clones, about 50% recorded once. General study findings and limits: TCR clonotype switching after therapy occurred in about 30% of the 18 patients. At least one immunodominant TCR beta clonotype appeared in every T-cell large granular lymphocyte leukemia patient.

The TCR originated in a man in his 60s with T-cell large granular lymphocyte leukemia. Some clones in this sample may be carry-over from other donors' samples. The sequenced sample was peripheral blood mononuclear cells. The rearrangement joins TRBV29-1 to TRBJ2-7, with 7 bases that match TRBD1. The DNA for the CDR3 is TGCAGCGTTTGGGCCGGGACAGCCTACGAGCAGTACTTC. Translation: CSVWAGTAYEQYF.